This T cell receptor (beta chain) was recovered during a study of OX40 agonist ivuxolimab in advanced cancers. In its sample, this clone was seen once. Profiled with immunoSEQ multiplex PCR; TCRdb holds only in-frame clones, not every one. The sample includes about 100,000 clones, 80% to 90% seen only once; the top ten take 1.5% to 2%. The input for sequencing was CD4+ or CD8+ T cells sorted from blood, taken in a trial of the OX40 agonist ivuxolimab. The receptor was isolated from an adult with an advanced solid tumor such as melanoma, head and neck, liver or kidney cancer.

CDR3 protein: CASSADRGETQYF. The CDR3 nucleotides read TGTGCCAGCAGCGCCGACAGGGGAGAGACCCAGTACTTC. The rearrangement uses TRBV7-3 and TRBJ2-5, with 8 bases that match TRBD1. The CDR3 is made up of 13 amino acids. In germline, CDR1 is SGHTA, CDR2 FQGTGA. Unmatched junction bases numbered 3, after V lost 5 bases and J lost 4 bases. The full variable domain, in which reference TRBV7-3 and TRBJ2-5 provide the parts outside the CDR3, is GAGVSQTPSNKVTEKGKYVELRCDPISGHTALYWYRQSLGQGPEFLIYFQGTGAADDSGLPNDRFFAVRPEGSVSTLKIQRTERGDSAVYLCASSADRGETQYFGPGTRLLVL.